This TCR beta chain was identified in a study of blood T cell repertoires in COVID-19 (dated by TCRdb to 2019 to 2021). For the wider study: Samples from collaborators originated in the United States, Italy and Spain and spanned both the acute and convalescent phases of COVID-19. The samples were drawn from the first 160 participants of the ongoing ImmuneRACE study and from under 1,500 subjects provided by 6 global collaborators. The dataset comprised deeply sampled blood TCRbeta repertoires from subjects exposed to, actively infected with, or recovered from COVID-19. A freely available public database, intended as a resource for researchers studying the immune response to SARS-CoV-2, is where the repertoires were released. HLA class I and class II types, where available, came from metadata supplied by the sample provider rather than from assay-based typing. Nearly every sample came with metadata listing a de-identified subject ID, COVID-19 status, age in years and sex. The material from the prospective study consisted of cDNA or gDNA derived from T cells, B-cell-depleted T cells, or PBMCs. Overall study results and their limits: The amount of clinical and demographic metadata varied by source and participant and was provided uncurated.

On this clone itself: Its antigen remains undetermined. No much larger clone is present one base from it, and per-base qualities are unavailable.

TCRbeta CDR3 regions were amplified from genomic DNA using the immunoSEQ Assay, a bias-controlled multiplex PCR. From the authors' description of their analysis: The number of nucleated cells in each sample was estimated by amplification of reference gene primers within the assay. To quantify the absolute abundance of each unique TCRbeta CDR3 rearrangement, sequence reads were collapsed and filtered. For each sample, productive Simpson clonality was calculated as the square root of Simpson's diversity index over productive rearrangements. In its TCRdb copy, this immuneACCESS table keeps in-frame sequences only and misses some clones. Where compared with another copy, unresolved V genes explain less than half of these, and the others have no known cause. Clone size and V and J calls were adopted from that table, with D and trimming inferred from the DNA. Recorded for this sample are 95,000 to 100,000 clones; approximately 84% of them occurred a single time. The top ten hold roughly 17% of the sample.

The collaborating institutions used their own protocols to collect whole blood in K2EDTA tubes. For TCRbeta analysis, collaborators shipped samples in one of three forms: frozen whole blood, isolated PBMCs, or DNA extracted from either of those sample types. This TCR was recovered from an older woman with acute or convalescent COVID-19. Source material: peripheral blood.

The DNA reads as follows: TGTGCCAGTAGTATCAAACAGGGGGCGCGAAAGACCCAGTACTTC. Its coded protein is CASSIKQGARKTQYF. The chain couples TRBV19 to TRBJ2-5, and 9 junctional nucleotides match TRBD1. Trimmed from V: 3 bases; trimmed from J: 6 bases; junction bases lacking a gene match: 8. From the cysteine through the phenylalanine, the CDR3 covers 15 amino acids. Solely the CDR3 DNA is kept, with 45 bases framed from the first base. Via the germline V gene (reference sequence), CDR1 is LNHDA and CDR2 SQIVND.